The clone carrying this TCR beta chain has ten or more counts. Through template switching, a universal primer site was introduced, and the cDNA contained unique molecular identifiers. TCRdb passed the 5' RACE reads through MiXCR, listing each CDR3 protein once. The table records 250,000 to 300,000 distinct CDR3 sequences, roughly 9% of them present only once. The entry originates in a study of identical twins. V was pared by 7 bases and J by 3 bases, with 16 bases between. The CDR3 has 16 residues. CDR1 and CDR2 from the germline V gene are SEHNR and FQNEAQ (reference sequence). The same sample was also used in a study of yellow fever vaccine responses in identical twins.

The clonotype originates from a young woman in good health. The sequenced sample consisted of CD8+ T cells sorted from blood. V usage is TRBV7-9 and J usage is TRBJ2-6; a weak D match, TRBD1 (6 bases). The CDR3 coding sequence is TGTGCCAGCACCTATCGGACAGTCAGTGGGGCCAACGTCCTGACTTTC. It encodes CASTYRTVSGANVLTF.